Listed below are T cell receptor beta chains from one sample, sequenced in a study of OX40 agonist ivuxolimab in advanced cancers. Produced via immunoSEQ multiplex PCR; TCRdb's table is partial and in-frame only. This table holds about 67,000 clones, 70% to 90% found once. The sample was CD4+ or CD8+ T cells sorted from blood, taken in a trial of the OX40 agonist ivuxolimab. These receptors were obtained from an adult with an advanced solid tumor such as melanoma, head and neck, liver or kidney cancer. CDR3s include the opening cysteine and the closing phenylalanine or tryptophan. Fields, in order: V gene, J gene, clone size, D gene, CDR3 DNA, CDR3 protein. D genes are given only for firm matches. The size field is filled for only some rows; it gives once, few, many or a size class.

TRBV7-2	TRBJ2-7	NA	TRBD2	TGTGCCAGCAGCCGGGAGGTGGGACTAGCGGATCCGAAGCAGTACTTC	CASSREVGLADPKQYF
TRBV7-2	TRBJ2-7	NA	NA	TGTGCCAGCAGCTTAGGAGGCGGGACAGTGCCCTACGAGCAGTACTTC	CASSLGGGTVPYEQYF
TRBV19	TRBJ1-2	NA	TRBD1	TGTGCCAGTCGACGACAGGGAGGGAACTATGGCTACACCTTC	CASRRQGGNYGYTF
TRBV19	TRBJ1-1	NA	NA	TGTGCCAGTAGTAGGGTAGCCTGGAACACTGAAGCTTTCTTT	CASSRVAWNTEAFF
TRBV14	TRBJ1-1	NA	NA	TGTGCCAGCAGCCGCCGGGACGGACTGAACACTGAAGCTTTCTTT	CASSRRDGLNTEAFF
TRBV18	TRBJ2-1	NA	TRBD1	TGTGCCAGCTCGGACAGGGCCGATGAGCAGTTCTTC	CASSDRADEQFF
TRBV6-1	TRBJ1-5	NA	NA	TGTGCCAGCAGTGATGAGAGGGGACGTCAGCCCCAGCATTTT	CASSDERGRQPQHF
TRBV29-1	TRBJ2-2	NA	TRBD1	TGCAGCGTTGGGGGACAGGGGTATCCCGGGGAGCTGTTTTTT	CSVGGQGYPGELFF
TRBV7-3	TRBJ1-1	NA	NA	TGTGCCAGCAGCCCCTCCTCACTTAGGGGGGGAGCTGAAGCTTTCTTT	CASSPSSLRGGAEAFF
TRBV30	TRBJ2-6	NA	TRBD1	TGTGCCTGGAGTGTAGACAGGGGCAACTCTGGGGCCAACGTCCTGACTTTC	CAWSVDRGNSGANVLTF
TRBV10-2	TRBJ2-5	NA	TRBD2	TGCGCCAGCAGTGAGGGCGGGGGAGGTAAAGAGACCCAGTACTTC	CASSEGGGGKETQYF
TRBV5-1	TRBJ2-7	NA	TRBD1	TGCGCCAGCAGCTTGGGGGGACAGGGTGACGAGCAGTACTTC	CASSLGGQGDEQYF
TRBV4-1	TRBJ2-1	NA	NA	TGCGCCAGCAGCCCAGGGGGGGGTTACAATGAGCAGTTCTTC	CASSPGGGYNEQFF
TRBV11-2	TRBJ2-2	NA	NA	TGTGCCAGCAGCTTACGACAGCCCGCGAACACCGGGGAGCTGTTTTTT	CASSLRQPANTGELFF
TRBV13	TRBJ2-5	NA	TRBD2	TGTGCCAGCAGCTTATACGGGGGGGAGACCCAGTACTTC	CASSLYGGETQYF
TRBV27	TRBJ2-5	NA	TRBD2	TGTGCCAGCAGTTTATCTTTCCCTACTAGCGGGAGGGAGGGGACCCAGTACTTC	CASSLSFPTSGREGTQYF
TRBV7-1	TRBJ1-1	NA	NA	TGTGCCAGCAGCCCGGAAAGCACTGAAGCTTTCTTT	CASSPESTEAFF
TRBV5-4	TRBJ2-1	NA	NA	TGTGCCAGCAGCACTGGGGGCGGGAGCTCCTACAATGAGCAGTTCTTC	CASSTGGGSSYNEQFF
TRBV19	TRBJ2-3	NA	TRBD2	TGTGCCAGCCAAAAGCGGGGGTACACAGATACGCAGTATTTT	CASQKRGYTDTQYF
TRBV10-3	TRBJ2-2	NA	TRBD2	TGTGCCATTGGGAAGTCTAGCGGGAGGAACACCGGGGAGCTGTTTTTT	CAIGKSSGRNTGELFF
TRBV9	TRBJ2-2	few	NA	TGTGCCAGCAGCGCTAGCTCGAACACCGGGGAGCTGTTTTTT	CASSASSNTGELFF
TRBV7-2	TRBJ2-3	NA	NA	TGTGCCAGCAGCTCTAGGACTAGCACAGATACGCAGTATTTT	CASSSRTSTDTQYF
TRBV28	TRBJ1-4	NA	NA	TGTGCCAGCAGGGGCTCCCCGGCTTCAACTAATGAAAAACTGTTTTTT	CASRGSPASTNEKLFF
TRBV19	TRBJ2-6	NA	NA	TGTGCCAGTAGTGGGGGAGCCAACGTCCTGACTTTC	CASSGGANVLTF
TRBV7-9	TRBJ2-1	NA	NA	TGTGCCAGCAGCTTAGGAACCTACAATGAGCAGTTCTTC	CASSLGTYNEQFF
TRBV7-9	TRBJ2-7	NA	TRBD1	TGTGCCAGCAGCTCCGGACAGGGCGACGAGCAGTACTTC	CASSSGQGDEQYF
TRBV5-5	TRBJ2-6	NA	NA	TGTGCCAGCAGCTGGGGACTGAGAAAAGTGACTGGGGCCAACGTCCTGACTTTC	CASSWGLRKVTGANVLTF
TRBV7-2	TRBJ2-7	NA	NA	TGTGCCAGCAGCCTGGACTACTACGAGCAGTACTTC	CASSLDYYEQYF
TRBV7-9	TRBJ2-5	NA	TRBD2	TGTGCCAGCAGCTTAGCGGCCCTAGCGGGATTGGCCTTCCAAGAGACCCAGTACTTC	CASSLAALAGLAFQETQYF
TRBV6-1	TRBJ1-4	NA	NA	TGTGCCAGCAGTGAATGGGGGGCAACTAATGAAAAACTGTTTTTT	CASSEWGATNEKLFF
TRBV19	TRBJ2-4	NA	NA	TGTGCCAGTAGTATAGGGGGACCCATAGCCAAAAACATTCAGTACTTC	CASSIGGPIAKNIQYF
TRBV7-9	TRBJ2-1	NA	NA	TGTGCCAGCAGCTTAGCCGGACACCTCAATGAGCAGTTCTTC	CASSLAGHLNEQFF
TRBV27	TRBJ1-5	NA	NA	TGTGCCACCCGGCTTTATAGCAATCAGCCCCAGCATTTT	CATRLYSNQPQHF
TRBV2	TRBJ1-1	NA	TRBD1	TGTGCCAGCGCCCCAGGGGGGAGGAACACTGAAGCTTTCTTT	CASAPGGRNTEAFF
TRBV4-1	TRBJ1-2	NA	TRBD1	TGCGCCAGCAGCCAAGGTGGGGGACAGGGGGCGCGAACCTATGGCTACACCTTC	CASSQGGGQGARTYGYTF
TRBV2	TRBJ2-5	NA	NA	TGTGCCAGCAGGGGGGGAGGAACGGAGACCCAGTACTTC	CASRGGGTETQYF
TRBV7-2	TRBJ2-1	NA	TRBD1	TGTGCCAGCAGCTCCTCCGGGACAGACAATGAGCAGTTCTTC	CASSSSGTDNEQFF
TRBV19	TRBJ2-7	few	NA	TGTGCCAGTAGTCCGGACTACTCCCCCTACGAGCAGTACTTC	CASSPDYSPYEQYF
TRBV27	TRBJ2-6	NA	NA	TGTGCCAGCAGTTTAATAGGGTCTGGGGCCAACGTCCTGACTTTC	CASSLIGSGANVLTF
TRBV29-1	TRBJ2-7	NA	TRBD1	TGCAGCGTTCGGACAGGGGGCGACGAGCAGTACTTC	CSVRTGGDEQYF
TRBV6-5	TRBJ2-2	NA	TRBD2	TGTGCCAGCGGATCCCTAGCGGACACCGGGGAGCTGTTTTTT	CASGSLADTGELFF
TRBV7-2	TRBJ2-6	NA	TRBD2	TGTGCCAGCAGCTTAGATCCGGTTAGCGGGACCTCTGGGGCCAACGTCCTGACTTTC	CASSLDPVSGTSGANVLTF
TRBV7-9	TRBJ2-2	NA	NA	TGTGCCAGCAGCTTCCTAGGAGGGGCCGGGGAGCTGTTTTTT	CASSFLGGAGELFF
TRBV13	TRBJ2-6	NA	NA	TGTGCCAGCAGCTCAAGAATGTCCGGTGGGGCCAACGTCCTGACTTTC	CASSSRMSGGANVLTF
TRBV10-1	TRBJ1-5	NA	NA	TGCGCCAGCAGTAACGGAGTCAATCAGCCCCAGCATTTT	CASSNGVNQPQHF
TRBV2	TRBJ1-3	NA	NA	TGTGCCAGCAGTTCATTGGGGGCTCTTAGTGGAAACACCATATATTTT	CASSSLGALSGNTIYF
TRBV27	TRBJ2-3	NA	NA	TGTGCCACCGGATATACCGCGTACACAGATACGCAGTATTTT	CATGYTAYTDTQYF
TRBV2	TRBJ1-1	few	TRBD1	TGTGCCAGCAGGGACAGGGGGCCTGAAGCTTTCTTT	CASRDRGPEAFF
TRBV30	TRBJ1-3	NA	NA	TGTGCCTGGAGTGTCCCTGGAAACACCATATATTTT	CAWSVPGNTIYF
TRBV28	TRBJ2-7	NA	NA	TGTGCCAGCAGTGGAGAAATTCGCGAGCAGTACTTC	CASSGEIREQYF
TRBV9	TRBJ1-2	NA	NA	TGTGCCAGCAGCATGGACAGCTATGGCTACACCTTC	CASSMDSYGYTF
TRBV9	TRBJ1-1	NA	NA	TGTGCCAGCAGCGTAGGAGGCAGGAACACTGAAGCTTTCTTT	CASSVGGRNTEAFF
TRBV29-1	TRBJ2-1	once	NA	TGCAGCGTTGAAGGTCCGTCGCGGGGCAATGAGCAGTTCTTC	CSVEGPSRGNEQFF
TRBV20-1	TRBJ1-1	NA	NA	TGCAGATTAATAATAGGGGAAGGAGCTTTCTTT	CRLIIGEGAFF